This T cell receptor (beta chain) comes out of a study of OX40 agonist ivuxolimab in advanced cancers. Turning to the study itself: Partial responses occurred in Three dose-escalation patients, one with hepatocellular carcinoma and two with cutaneous melanoma. Broader study findings: CD4+ and CD8+ T cells in blood underwent clonal expansion by week 6 at 0.1 to 3.0 mg/kg. The mean number of expanded clones was higher in CD8+ T cells than in CD4+.

Worth noting for this clone: Its antigen is still unknown.

Clones were read by immunoSEQ multiplex PCR, and TCRdb kept only the in-frame ones, dropping some. Seen here are over 50,000 clones, 75% to 90% observed once, and the top ten hold under 2.5%. The sequencing here drew on CD4+ or CD8+ T cells sorted from blood, taken in a trial of the OX40 agonist ivuxolimab. This clonotype was sampled from an adult with an advanced solid tumor such as melanoma, head and neck, liver or kidney cancer.

CDR3: CASSETPAAANTEAFF. The CDR3 DNA reads TGCGCCAGCAGTGAGACCCCGGCGGCGGCGAACACTGAAGCTTTCTTT. The chain links TRBV10-1 to TRBJ1-1; no clear D gene. In germline, CDR1 is WNHNN, CDR2 SYGVQD (reference sequence). The CDR3 is made up of 16 amino acids. Deletions cut 2 bases from V and 1 base from J, with 14 bases between.